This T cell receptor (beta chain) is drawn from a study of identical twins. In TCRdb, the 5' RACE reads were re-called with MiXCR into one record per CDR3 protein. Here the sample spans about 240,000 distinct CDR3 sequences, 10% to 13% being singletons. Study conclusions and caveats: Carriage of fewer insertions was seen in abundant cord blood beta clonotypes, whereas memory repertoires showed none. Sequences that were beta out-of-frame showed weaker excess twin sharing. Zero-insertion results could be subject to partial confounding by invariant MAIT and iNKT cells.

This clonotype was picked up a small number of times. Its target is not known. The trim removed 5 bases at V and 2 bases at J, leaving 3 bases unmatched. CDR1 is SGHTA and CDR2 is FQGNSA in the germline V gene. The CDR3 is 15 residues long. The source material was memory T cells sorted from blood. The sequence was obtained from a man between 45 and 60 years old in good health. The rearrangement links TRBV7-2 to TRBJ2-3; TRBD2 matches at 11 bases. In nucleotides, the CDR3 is TGTGCCAGCAGCATACTAGCGGGGGCCACAGATACGCAGTATTTT. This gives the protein CASSILAGATDTQYF. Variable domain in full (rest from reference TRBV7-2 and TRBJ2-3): GAGVSQSPSNKVTEKGKDVELRCDPISGHTALYWYRQSLGQGLEFLIYFQGNSAPDKSGLPSDRFSAERTGGSVSTLTIQRTQQEDSAVYLCASSILAGATDTQYFGPGTRLTVL.